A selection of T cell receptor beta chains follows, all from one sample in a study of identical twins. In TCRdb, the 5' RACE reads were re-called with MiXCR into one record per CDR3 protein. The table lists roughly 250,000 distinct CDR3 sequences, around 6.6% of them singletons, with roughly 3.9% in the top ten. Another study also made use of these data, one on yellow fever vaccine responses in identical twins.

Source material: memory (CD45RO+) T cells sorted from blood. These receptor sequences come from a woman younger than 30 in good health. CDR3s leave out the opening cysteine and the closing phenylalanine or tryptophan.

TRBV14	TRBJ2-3	ASSQVGGADTQY
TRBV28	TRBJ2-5	AIMKGQETQY
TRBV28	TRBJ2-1	ASSNGARGEQF
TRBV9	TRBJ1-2	ASSPRTGAYGYT
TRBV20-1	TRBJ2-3	SASGPGLAGGPTDTQY
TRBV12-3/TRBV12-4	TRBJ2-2	ASSLVGGGELF
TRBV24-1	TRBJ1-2	ATSAPGTSGYT
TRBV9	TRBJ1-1	ASSVLGGVMNTEAF
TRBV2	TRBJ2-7	ASSRRGSYEQY
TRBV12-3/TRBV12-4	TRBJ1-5	ASSPGRTGFSNQPQH
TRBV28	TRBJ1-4	ASSSTGTRTE
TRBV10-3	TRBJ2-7	AISDRQGPYEQY
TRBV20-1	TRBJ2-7	SASAAGTSGKSYEQY
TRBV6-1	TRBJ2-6	ASTHEGGGANVLT
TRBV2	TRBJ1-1	ASSGGTGRSEAF
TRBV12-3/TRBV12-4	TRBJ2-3	ASRQAPTGTGDTQY
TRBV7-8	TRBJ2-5	ASSLAFSGGETQY
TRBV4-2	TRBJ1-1	ASSQEPGGLAEAF
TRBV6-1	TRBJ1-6	ASSEASGRWRFSPLH
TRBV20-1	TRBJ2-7	SAREGRDYEQY
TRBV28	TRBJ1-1	ASSFSANTEAF
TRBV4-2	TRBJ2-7	ASSQARGKGREIHYEQY
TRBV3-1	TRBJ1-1	ASSQVGLRDTEAF
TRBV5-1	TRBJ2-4	ASSSGQGVVGIQY
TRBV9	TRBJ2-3	ASSPRMATLWYTDTQY
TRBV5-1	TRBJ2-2	ASSPGHRGTVELF
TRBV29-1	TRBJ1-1	SVEDRTGTEAF
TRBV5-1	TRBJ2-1	ASSLRGGTYNEQF
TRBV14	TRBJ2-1	ASSQVWGVSYNEQF
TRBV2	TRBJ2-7	ASSASGTVTHEQY
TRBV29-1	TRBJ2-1	SVRGGTYNEQF
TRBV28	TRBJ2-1	ASSPLTSGGRNEQF
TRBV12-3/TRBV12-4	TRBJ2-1	ASSYWDNEQF
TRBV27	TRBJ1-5	ASSYRVGGQPQH
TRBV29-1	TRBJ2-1	SVGGQIYNEQF
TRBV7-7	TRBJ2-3	ASSLGQATDTQY
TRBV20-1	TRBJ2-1	SAEPGAEPYNEQF
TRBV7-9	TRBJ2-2	ASSLRREHTGELF
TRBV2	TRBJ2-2	ASSQLAPNTGELF
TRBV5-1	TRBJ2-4	ASSLEQGRVKNIQY